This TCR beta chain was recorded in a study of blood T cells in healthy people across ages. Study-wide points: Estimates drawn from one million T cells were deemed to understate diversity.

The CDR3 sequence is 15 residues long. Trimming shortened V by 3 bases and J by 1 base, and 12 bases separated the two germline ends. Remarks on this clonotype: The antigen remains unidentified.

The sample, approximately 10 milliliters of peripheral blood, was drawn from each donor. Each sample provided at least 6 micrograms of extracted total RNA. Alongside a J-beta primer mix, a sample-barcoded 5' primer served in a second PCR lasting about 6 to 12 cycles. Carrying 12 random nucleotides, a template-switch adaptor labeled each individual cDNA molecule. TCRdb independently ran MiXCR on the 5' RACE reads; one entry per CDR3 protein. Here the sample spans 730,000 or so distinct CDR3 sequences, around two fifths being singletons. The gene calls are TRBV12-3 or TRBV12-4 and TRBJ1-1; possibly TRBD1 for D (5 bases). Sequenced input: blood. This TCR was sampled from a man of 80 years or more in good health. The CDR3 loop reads CASSFRRGGNTEAFF. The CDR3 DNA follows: TGTGCCAGCAGTTTTCGTAGGGGAGGGAACACTGAAGCTTTCTTT.